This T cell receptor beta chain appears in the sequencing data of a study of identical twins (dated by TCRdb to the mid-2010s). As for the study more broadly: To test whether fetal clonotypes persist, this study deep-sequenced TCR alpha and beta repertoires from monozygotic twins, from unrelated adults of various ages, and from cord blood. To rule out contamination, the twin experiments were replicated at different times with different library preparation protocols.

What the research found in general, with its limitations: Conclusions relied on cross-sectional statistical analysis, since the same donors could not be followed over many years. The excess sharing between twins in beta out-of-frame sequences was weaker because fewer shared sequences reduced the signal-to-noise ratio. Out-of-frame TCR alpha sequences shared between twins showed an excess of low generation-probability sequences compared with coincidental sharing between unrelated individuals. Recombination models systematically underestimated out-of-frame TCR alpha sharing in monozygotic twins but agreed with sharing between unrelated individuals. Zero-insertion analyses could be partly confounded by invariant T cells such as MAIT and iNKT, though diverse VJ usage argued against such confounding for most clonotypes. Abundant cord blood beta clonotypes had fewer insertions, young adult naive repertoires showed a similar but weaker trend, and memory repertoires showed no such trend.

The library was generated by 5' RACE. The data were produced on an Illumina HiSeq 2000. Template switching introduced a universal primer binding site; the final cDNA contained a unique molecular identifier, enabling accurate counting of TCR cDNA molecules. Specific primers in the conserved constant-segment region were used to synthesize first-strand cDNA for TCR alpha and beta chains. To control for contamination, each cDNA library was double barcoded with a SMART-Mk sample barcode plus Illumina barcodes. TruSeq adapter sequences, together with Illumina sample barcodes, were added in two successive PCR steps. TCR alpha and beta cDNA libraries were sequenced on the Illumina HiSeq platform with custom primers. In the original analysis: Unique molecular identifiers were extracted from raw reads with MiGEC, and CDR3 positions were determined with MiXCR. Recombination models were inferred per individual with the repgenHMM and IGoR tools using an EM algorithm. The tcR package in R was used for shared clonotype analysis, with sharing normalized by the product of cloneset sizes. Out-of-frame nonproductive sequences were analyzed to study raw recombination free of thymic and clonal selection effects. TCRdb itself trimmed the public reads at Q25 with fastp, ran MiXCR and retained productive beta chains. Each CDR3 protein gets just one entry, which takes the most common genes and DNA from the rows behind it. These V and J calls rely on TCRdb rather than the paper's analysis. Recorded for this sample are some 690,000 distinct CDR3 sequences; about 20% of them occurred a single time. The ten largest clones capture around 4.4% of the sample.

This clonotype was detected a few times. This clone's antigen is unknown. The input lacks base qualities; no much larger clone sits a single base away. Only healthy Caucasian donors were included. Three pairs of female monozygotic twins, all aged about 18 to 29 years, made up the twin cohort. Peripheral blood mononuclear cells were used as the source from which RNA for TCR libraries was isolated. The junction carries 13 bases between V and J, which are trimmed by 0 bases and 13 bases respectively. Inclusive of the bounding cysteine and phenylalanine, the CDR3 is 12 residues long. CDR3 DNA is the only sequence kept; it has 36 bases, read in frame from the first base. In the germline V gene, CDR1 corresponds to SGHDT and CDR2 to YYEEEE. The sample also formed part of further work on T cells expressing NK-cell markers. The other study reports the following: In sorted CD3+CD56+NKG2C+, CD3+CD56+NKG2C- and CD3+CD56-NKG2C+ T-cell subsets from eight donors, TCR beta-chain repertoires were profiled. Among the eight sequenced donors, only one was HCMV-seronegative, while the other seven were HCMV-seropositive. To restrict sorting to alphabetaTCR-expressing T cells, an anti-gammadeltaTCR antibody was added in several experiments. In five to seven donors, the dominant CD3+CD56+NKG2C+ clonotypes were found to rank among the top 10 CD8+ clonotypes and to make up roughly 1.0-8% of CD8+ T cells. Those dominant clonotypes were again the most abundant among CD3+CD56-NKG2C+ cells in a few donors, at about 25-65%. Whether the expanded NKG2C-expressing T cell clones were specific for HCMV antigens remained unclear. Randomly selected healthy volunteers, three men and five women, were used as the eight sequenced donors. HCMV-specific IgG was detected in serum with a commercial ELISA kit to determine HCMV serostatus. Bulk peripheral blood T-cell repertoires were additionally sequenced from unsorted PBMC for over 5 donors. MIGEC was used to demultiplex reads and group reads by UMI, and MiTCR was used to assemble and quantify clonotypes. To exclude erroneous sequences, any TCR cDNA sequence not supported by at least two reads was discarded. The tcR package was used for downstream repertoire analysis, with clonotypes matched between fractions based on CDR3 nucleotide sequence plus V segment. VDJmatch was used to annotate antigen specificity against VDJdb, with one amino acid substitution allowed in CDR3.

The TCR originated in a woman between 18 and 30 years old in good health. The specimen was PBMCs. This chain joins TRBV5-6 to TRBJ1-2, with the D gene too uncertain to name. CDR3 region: CASSLATATFTF. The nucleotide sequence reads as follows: TGTGCCAGCAGCTTGGCCACCGCCACCTTCACCTTC.